The 8 T cell receptor beta chains below all came from one sample that was sequenced in a study of T cells in Graves' hyperthyroidism and ophthalmopathy. What was amplified from RNA transcripts were TCR beta CDR3 regions. The HTBI primer set served for first-round RT-PCR of the TCR CDR3. TCRdb re-derived calls from the multiplex PCR reads in MiXCR, one entry per CDR3 protein. Altogether about 400,000 distinct CDR3 sequences are present, 20% to 25% being singletons, with the ten largest covering around 79%. What was sequenced was blood. Receptors were obtained from a man between 50 and 59 years old with Graves' hyperthyroidism.

The chain uses TRBV2 and TRBJ1-1, with 10 bases matching TRBD1. The V gene's germline CDR1 is SNHLY and CDR2 FYNNEI. Unmatched junction bases numbered 5, after V lost 3 bases and J lost 4 bases. There are 15 residues in the CDR3. The CDR3 nucleotides are TGTGCCAGCAGTGAGACAGGGGGCATGGCCACTGAAGCTTTCTTT. This codes for CASSETGGMATEAFF.

A remark on this clonotype: An end of the junction differs from the germline gene, which may be a read error. This chain joins TRBV10-2 and TRBJ2-2; no clear D. This CDR3 has 14 residues. Germline V gene sequence: CDR1 WSHSY, CDR2 SAAADI. For the CDR3, the DNA is TGTGCCAGCAGTTACATCCAGCGTGGCGGGGAGCTGTTTTTT. Its translation is CASSYIQRGGELFF.

A few counts support this clonotype. V usage is TRBV5-1 and J usage is TRBJ2-3, with no clear D. The germline V gene has CDR1 SGHRS and CDR2 YFSETQ. The CDR3 consists of 16 residues. Trimming left V 0 bases short and J 0 bases short, with 11 bases between. The CDR3, as DNA: TGCGCCAGCAGCTTGGGGGCCCGTGGGAGCACAGATACGCAGTATTTT. Translating gives CASSLGARGSTDTQYF.

This clonotype has at least ten counts. The CDR3 is CAIGDRDYEQYF. The CDR3 DNA sequence: TGTGCCATCGGGGACAGGGATTACGAGCAGTACTTC. V usage is TRBV28 and J usage is TRBJ2-7, with 9 positions matching TRBD1. Germline V gene lookup returns CDR1 MDHEN and CDR2 SYDVKM. With 10 bases clipped from V and 4 bases from J, the junction kept 5 bases outside the gene matches. The CDR3 contains 12 residues.

This clonotype showed up many times. CDR3 sequence: CASLAGGKYNEQFF. CDR3 nucleotides: TGTGCCAGCCTTGCTGGCGGGAAATACAATGAGCAGTTCTTC. The chain carries TRBV18 and TRBJ2-1; D might be TRBD2 (6 bases). The CDR3 consists of 14 residues. V shed 8 bases and J shed 4 bases, with 15 bases lying between them. Looked up from germline, CDR1 is KGHSH and CDR2 is LQKENI.

This clonotype occurred many times. J is TRBJ2-1 and V is TRBV6-1, with TRBD2 matching 8 bases. The CDR3 is 14 residues long. Germline V CDR1 and CDR2: MNHNS, SASEGT. V shed 5 bases and J 6 bases; nucleotides not matched to a gene: 6. The CDR3 protein is CASSSTSAFNEQFF. The CDR3 coding sequence is TGTGCCAGCAGTTCGACTAGCGCCTTCAATGAGCAGTTCTTC.

A few counts support this clonotype. The J gene is TRBJ2-2, the V gene TRBV7-3; 10 bases are shared with TRBD2. This CDR3 region has 16 residues. Germline CDR1 is SGHTA and CDR2 is FQGTGA. The trim removed 0 bases at V and 6 bases at J, leaving 4 bases unmatched. The CDR3 protein is CASSLTPSGRAGELFF. CDR3 DNA: TGTGCCAGCAGCTTAACCCCCAGCGGGAGGGCCGGGGAGCTGTTTTTT.

This clonotype was counted between two and nine times. The CDR3 protein is CASSLNGNEQYF. CDR3 in DNA: TGCGCCAGCAGCCTCAATGGGAACGAGCAGTACTTC. The V call is TRBV5-1, the J call TRBJ2-7; D not resolved. The CDR3 sequence is 12 residues long. CDR1 is SGHRS and CDR2 is YFSETQ in the germline V gene. Between the trimmed V and J ends, which lost 4 bases and 5 bases, there was a span of 10 bases. Full variable domain (rest looked up from reference TRBV5-1 and TRBJ2-7): KAGVTQTPRYLIKTRGQQVTLSCSPISGHRSVSWYQQTPGQGLQFLFEYFSETQRNKGNFPGRFSGRQFSNSRSEMNVSTLELGDSALYLCASSLNGNEQYFGPGTRLTVT.